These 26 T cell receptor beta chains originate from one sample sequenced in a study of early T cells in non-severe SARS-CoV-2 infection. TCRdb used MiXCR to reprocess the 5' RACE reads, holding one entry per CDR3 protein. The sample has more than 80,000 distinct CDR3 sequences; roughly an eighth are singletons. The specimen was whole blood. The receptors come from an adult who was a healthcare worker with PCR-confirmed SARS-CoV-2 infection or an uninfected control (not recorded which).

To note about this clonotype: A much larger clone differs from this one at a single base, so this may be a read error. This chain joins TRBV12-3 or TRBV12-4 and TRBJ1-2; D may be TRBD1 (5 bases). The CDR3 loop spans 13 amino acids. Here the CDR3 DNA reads TGTGCCAGCAGTGCCGACAATCCTCGGGGCTTCACCTTC. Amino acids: CASSADNPRGFTF.

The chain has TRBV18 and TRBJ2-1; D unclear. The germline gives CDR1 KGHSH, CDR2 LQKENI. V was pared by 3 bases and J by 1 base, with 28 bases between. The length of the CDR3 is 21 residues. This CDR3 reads CASSPGPRPPRGLGSYNEQFF. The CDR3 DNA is TGTGCCAGCTCACCGGGCCCGCGGCCCCCCCGTGGTTTGGGGTCCTACAATGAGCAGTTCTTC.

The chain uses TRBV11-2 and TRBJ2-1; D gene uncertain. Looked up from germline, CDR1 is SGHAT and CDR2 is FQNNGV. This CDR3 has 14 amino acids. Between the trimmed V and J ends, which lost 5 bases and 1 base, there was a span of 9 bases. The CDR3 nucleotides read TGTGCCAGCAGCCGAATAGGGTCCTACAATGAGCAGTTCTTC. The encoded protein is CASSRIGSYNEQFF.

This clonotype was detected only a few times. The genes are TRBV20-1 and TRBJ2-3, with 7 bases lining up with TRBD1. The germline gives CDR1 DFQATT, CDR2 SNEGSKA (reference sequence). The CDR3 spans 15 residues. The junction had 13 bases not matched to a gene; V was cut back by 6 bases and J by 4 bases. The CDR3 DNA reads TGCAGTGCCTCCAGGACAGGCCTCGGGGCAGATACGCAGTATTTT. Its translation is CSASRTGLGADTQYF.

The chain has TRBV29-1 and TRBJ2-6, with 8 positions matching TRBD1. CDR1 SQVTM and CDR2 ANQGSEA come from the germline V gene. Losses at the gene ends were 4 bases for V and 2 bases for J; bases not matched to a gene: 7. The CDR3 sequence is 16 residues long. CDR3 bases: TGCAGCGTTGTGTTGCAACAGGGGGCTGGGGCCAACGTCCTGACTTTC. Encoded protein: CSVVLQQGAGANVLTF.

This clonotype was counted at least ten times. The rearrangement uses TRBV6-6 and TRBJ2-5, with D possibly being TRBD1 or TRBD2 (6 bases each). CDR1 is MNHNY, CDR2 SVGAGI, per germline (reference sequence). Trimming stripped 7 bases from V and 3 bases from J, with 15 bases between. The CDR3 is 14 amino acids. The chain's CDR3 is CASNFGGPKETQYF. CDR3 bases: TGTGCCAGCAACTTTGGGGGGCCAAAAGAGACCCAGTACTTC.

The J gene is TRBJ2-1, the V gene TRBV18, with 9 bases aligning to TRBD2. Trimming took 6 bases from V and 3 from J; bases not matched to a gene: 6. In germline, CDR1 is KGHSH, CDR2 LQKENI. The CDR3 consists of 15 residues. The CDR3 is CASSPTSGLYNEQFF. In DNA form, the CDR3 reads TGTGCCAGCTCCCCAACTAGCGGGCTCTACAATGAGCAGTTCTTC.

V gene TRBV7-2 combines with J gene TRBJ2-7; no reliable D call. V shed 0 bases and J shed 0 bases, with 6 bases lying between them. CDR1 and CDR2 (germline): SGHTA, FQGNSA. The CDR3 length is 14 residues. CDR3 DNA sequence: TGTGCCAGCAGCTTAGCTTCGGACTCCTACGAGCAGTACTTC. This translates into CASSLASDSYEQYF.

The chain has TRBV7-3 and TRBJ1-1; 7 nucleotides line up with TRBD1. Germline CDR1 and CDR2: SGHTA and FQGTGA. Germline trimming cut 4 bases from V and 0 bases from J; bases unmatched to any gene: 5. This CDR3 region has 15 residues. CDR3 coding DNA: TGTGCCAGCAGCTCAACGACAGGGCTGAACACTGAAGCTTTCTTT. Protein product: CASSSTTGLNTEAFF. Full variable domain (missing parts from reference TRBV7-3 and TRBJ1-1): GAGVSQTPSNKVTEKGKYVELRCDPISGHTALYWYRQSLGQGPEFLIYFQGTGAADDSGLPNDRFFAVRPEGSVSTLKIQRTERGDSAVYLCASSSTTGLNTEAFFGQGTRLTVV.

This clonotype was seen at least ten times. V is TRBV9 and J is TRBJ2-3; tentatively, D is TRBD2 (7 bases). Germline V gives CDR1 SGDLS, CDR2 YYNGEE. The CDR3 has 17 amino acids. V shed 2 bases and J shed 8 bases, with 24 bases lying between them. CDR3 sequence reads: CASSVHPGTTIGGTQYF. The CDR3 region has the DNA TGTGCCAGCAGCGTGCATCCCGGGACTACCATAGGGGGTACGCAGTATTTT.

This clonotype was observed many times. CDR3 protein: CASTRAGSVSTQYF. The DNA for the CDR3 is TGTGCCAGCACCCGAGCGGGCTCAGTGAGTACGCAGTATTTT. The chain combines TRBV6-6 with TRBJ2-3; a weak D match, TRBD2 (6 bases). The germline CDR1 and CDR2 sequences are MNHNY and SVGAGI (reference sequence). V lost 7 bases, J lost 8 bases, and 19 bases lay in between. The CDR3 sequence is 14 residues long.

CDR3 in amino acids: CSAGGGGYGYTF. For the CDR3, the DNA is TGCAGCGCAGGGGGCGGCGGCTATGGCTACACCTTC. The V and J genes are TRBV29-1 and TRBJ1-2; TRBD1 aligns across 8 bases. CDR3 size: 12 residues. Germline loops: CDR1 SQVTM, CDR2 ANQGSEA. After removal of 7 bases from V and 4 bases from J, the junction contained 5 bases not matched to a gene.

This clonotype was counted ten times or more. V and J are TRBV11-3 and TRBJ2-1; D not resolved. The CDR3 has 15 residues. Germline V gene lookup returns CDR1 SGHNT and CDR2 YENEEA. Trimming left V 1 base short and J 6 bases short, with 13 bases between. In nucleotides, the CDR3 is TGTGCCAGCAGCTTAGGCGCCTCTTCCCTCAATGAGCAGTTCTTC. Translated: CASSLGASSLNEQFF.

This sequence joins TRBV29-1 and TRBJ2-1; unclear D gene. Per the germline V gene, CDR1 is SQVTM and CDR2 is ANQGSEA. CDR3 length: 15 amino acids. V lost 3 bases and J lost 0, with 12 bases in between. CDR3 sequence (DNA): TGCAGCGTTGAGGGGAAGGGATTCTCCTACAATGAGCAGTTCTTC. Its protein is CSVEGKGFSYNEQFF.

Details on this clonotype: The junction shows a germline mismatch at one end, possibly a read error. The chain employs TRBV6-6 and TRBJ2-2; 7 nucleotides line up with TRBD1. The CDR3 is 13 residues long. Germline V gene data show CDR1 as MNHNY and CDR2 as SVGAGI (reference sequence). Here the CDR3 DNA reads TGTGCCGGCAGGGGGTTCAACACCGGGGAGCTGTTTTTT. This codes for CAGRGFNTGELFF.

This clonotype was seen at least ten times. Written as DNA, the CDR3 is TGTGCCAGCAGCAAACTGGGAGGGGGCTATAATTCACCCCTCCACTTT. This encodes CASSKLGGGYNSPLHF. The chain carries TRBV21-1 and TRBJ1-6. TRBV21-1 is assigned pseudogene status. This CDR3 contains 16 residues.

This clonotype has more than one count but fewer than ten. CDR3: CASSPSGTGHTDTQYF. In DNA form, the CDR3 reads TGTGCCAGCAGCCCATCCGGGACAGGTCACACAGATACGCAGTATTTT. The chain combines TRBV11-1 with TRBJ2-3, with TRBD1 matching 8 bases. The CDR3 is 16 residues long. V lost 5 bases and J lost 2; bases outside the gene matches: 9. The germline gives CDR1 SGHAT, CDR2 FQDESV (reference sequence).

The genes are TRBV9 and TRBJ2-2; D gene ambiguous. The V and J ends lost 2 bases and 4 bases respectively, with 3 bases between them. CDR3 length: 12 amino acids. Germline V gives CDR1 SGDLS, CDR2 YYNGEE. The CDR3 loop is CASSVTTGELFF. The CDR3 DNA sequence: TGTGCCAGCAGCGTCACCACCGGGGAGCTGTTTTTT.

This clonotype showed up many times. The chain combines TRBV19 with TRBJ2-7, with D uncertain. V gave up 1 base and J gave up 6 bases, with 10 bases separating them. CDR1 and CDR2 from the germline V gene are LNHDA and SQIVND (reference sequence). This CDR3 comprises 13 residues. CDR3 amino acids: CASSIAPRSEQYF. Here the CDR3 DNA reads TGTGCCAGTAGTATAGCCCCCCGGAGCGAGCAGTACTTC.

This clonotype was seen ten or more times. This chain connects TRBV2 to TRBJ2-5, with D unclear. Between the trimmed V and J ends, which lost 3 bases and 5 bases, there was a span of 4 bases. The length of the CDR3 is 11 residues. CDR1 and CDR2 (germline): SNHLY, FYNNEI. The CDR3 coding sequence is TGTGCCAGCAGTGAGCTCGAGACCCAGTACTTC. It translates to CASSELETQYF. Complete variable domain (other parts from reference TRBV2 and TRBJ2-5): EPEVTQTPSHQVTQMGQEVILRCVPISNHLYFYWYRQILGQKVEFLVSFYNNEISEKSEIFDDQFSVERPDGSNFTLKIRSTKLEDSAMYFCASSELETQYFGPGTRLLVL.

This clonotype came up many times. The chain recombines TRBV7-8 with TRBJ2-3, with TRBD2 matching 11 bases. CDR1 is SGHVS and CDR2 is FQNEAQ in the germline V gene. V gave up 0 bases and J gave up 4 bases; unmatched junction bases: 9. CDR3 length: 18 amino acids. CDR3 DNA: TGTGCCAGCAGCTTAGCGCGGAGACTAGCGGGGACCTCAGATACGCAGTATTTT. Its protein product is CASSLARRLAGTSDTQYF.

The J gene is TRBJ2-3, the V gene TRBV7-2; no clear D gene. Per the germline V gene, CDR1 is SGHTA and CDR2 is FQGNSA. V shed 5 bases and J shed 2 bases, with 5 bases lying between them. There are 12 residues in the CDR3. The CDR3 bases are TGTGCCAGCAGCCCCCCCACAGATACGCAGTATTTT. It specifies CASSPPTDTQYF.

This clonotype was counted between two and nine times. The CDR3 DNA follows: TGTGCTAGTGGTTTGGTGAACACTGAAGCTTTCTTT. Amino acids: CASGLVNTEAFF. This rearrangement joins TRBV12-5 to TRBJ1-1; D is unclear. Germline CDR1 and CDR2: LGHNT and FRNRAP. The CDR3 is made up of 12 amino acids. V was clipped by 0 bases and J by 1 base, with 0 bases between them.

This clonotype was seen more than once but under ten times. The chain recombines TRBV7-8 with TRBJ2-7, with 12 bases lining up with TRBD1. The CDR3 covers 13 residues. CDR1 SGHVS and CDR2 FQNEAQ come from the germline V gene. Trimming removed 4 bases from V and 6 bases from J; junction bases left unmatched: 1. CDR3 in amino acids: CASSWDRGLEQYF. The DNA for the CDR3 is TGTGCCAGCAGCTGGGACAGGGGGCTCGAGCAGTACTTC.

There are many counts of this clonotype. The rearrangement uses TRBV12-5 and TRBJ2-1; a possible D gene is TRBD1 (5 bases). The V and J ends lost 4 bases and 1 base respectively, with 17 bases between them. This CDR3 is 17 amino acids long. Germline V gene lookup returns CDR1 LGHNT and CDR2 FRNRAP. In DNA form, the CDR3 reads TGTGCTAGTGGTTCCCAAACTCAGGGCCTATCCTACAATGAGCAGTTCTTC. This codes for CASGSQTQGLSYNEQFF. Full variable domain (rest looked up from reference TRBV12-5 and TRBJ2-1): DARVTQTPRHKVTEMGQEVTMRCQPILGHNTVFWYRQTMMQGLELLAYFRNRAPLDDSGMPKDRFSAEMPDATLATLKIQPSEPRDSAVYFCASGSQTQGLSYNEQFFGPGTRLTVL.

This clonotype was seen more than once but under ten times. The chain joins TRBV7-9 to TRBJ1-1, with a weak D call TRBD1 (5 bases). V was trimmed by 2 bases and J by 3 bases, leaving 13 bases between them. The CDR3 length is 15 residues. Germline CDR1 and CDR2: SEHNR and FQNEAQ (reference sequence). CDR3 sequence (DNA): TGTGCCAGCAGCTTAACAGGACTTATCGACACTGAAGCTTTCTTT. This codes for CASSLTGLIDTEAFF.